This T cell receptor beta chain is drawn from a study of blood T cells in healthy people across ages. Next came a second PCR, run for about 7 to 12 cycles, which used a sample-barcoded 5' primer along with a J-beta primer mix. One entry per CDR3 protein results from TCRdb running MiXCR on the 5' RACE reads. This sample has approximately 900,000 distinct CDR3 sequences; almost 30% occur once, and the top ten carry 10%. The sample holds a few counts of this clonotype. Its antigen is unknown. Study results and limitations: In older individuals, TCR beta diversity per million T cells was lower, falling roughly linearly with age.

Germline CDR1 SQVTM, CDR2 ANQGSEA. Trimming pared 5 bases from V and 3 bases from J, leaving 13 bases between. The CDR3 spans 13 residues. These data also featured in a second study, about T cells of mothers and their children.

The sequence came from a woman between 40 and 50 years old in good health. Sequencing was done on a sample of blood. The J gene is TRBJ1-1, the V gene TRBV29-1; D gene ambiguous. CDR3 region: CSVRDRDYTEAFF. The CDR3 nucleotides read TGCAGCGTTCGAGACCGGGATTACACTGAAGCTTTCTTT.